Below, one TCR beta chain is given with its context. This entry comes from a study of blood T cell repertoires in COVID-19. Study overall: Specimens from acute and convalescent COVID-19 originated in the United States, Italy and Spain. Sample material is recorded as cDNA or gDNA derived from T cells, B-cell-depleted T cells, or PBMCs.

The CDR3 contains 16 residues. Germline values: CDR1 SGHVS, CDR2 FQNEAQ. The germline V and J ends were trimmed by 1 base and 0 bases, with 12 bases remaining between them. In the authors' workflow: For nucleated cells, counts were estimated from reference gene primer amplification. The assay was immunoSEQ multiplex PCR, and TCRdb's table has in-frame clones only and misses some. Clonal size and the V and J genes are those of that table, whereas D and trimming came from the DNA. The profile shows approximately 30,000 clones, roughly 90% of them singletons. The TCR originated in a human donor in a cohort sampled during active COVID-19. Sequenced: peripheral blood. The V call is TRBV7-8, the J call TRBJ1-1; no definite D call. CDR3 sequence: CASSLGGISMNTEAFF. As DNA, the CDR3 is TGTGCCAGCAGCTTAGGCGGGATTAGTATGAACACTGAAGCTTTCTTT.